Each of the 17 T cell receptor beta chains below was sequenced from the same sample in a study of identical twins. TCRdb itself ran the 5' RACE reads through MiXCR, one entry per CDR3 protein. The table has roughly 250,000 distinct CDR3 sequences, more than 12% seen once. The sequencing sample was made of memory (CD45RO+) T cells sorted from blood. Receptor source: a woman between 18 and 29 years old in good health.

Notes on this clonotype: The germline gene is not matched at one end of the junction; a read error may be the cause. The rearrangement uses TRBV7-9 and TRBJ2-1; 7 nucleotides match TRBD2. CDR1 and CDR2 (germline): SEHNR, FQNEAQ (reference sequence). The CDR3 has 15 residues. Here the CDR3 DNA reads TGTGCCTGCAGCGGGACTCAATACTCCTACAATGAGCAGTTCTTC. It translates to CACSGTQYSYNEQFF.

V usage is TRBV5-1 and J usage is TRBJ2-7; D call uncertain. V was shortened by 0 bases and J by 9 bases, with 16 bases between the two germline ends. CDR1 is SGHRS, CDR2 YFSETQ, per germline. The CDR3 length is 14 residues. In DNA, the CDR3 is TGCGCCAGCAGCTTGGCCGGAAGGGCGACTGGGCAGTACTTC. Translation gives CASSLAGRATGQYF.

The sample holds a few counts of this clonotype. The chain combines TRBV11-2 with TRBJ2-2; no firm D call. The CDR3 extends over 16 amino acids. The V gene's germline CDR1 is SGHAT and CDR2 FQNNGV. V shed 2 bases and J shed 0 bases, with 10 bases lying between them. The CDR3 loop reads CASSLISQTNTGELFF. As DNA, the CDR3 is TGTGCCAGCAGCTTAATTTCCCAGACGAACACCGGGGAGCTGTTTTTT.

The V call is TRBV5-1, the J call TRBJ2-7, with 7 positions matching TRBD2. This CDR3 has 15 residues. V lost 0 bases, J lost 4 bases, and 7 bases stayed unmatched. Germline CDR1 reads SGHRS; CDR2 reads YFSETQ. The CDR3 reads CASSLEAGVVYEQYF. The CDR3 bases are TGCGCCAGCAGCTTGGAGGCGGGAGTGGTTTACGAGCAGTACTTC. The full variable domain, rest sourced from reference TRBV5-1 and TRBJ2-7, is KAGVTQTPRYLIKTRGQQVTLSCSPISGHRSVSWYQQTPGQGLQFLFEYFSETQRNKGNFPGRFSGRQFSNSRSEMNVSTLELGDSALYLCASSLEAGVVYEQYFGPGTRLTVT.

This clonotype occurred a few times. This chain links TRBV11-2 with TRBJ2-1, with TRBD1 matching 8 bases. V shed 5 bases and J 15 bases; nucleotides not matched to a gene: 21. Germline V lookup: CDR1 SGHAT, CDR2 FQNNGV. The CDR3 has 16 amino acids. The CDR3 here is CASSASGGGVGYTRFF. In DNA, the CDR3 is TGTGCCAGCAGCGCATCAGGGGGCGGGGTTGGATATACCCGGTTCTTC. Based on the CDR3 plus reference TRBV11-2 and TRBJ2-1, the full variable domain is EAGVAQSPRYKIIEKRQSVAFWCNPISGHATLYWYQQILGQGPKLLIQFQNNGVVDDSQLPKDRFSAERLKGVDSTLKIQPAKLEDSAVYLCASSASGGGVGYTRFFGPGTRLTVL.

In its sample, this clonotype was seen a few times. The CDR3 region is CASSQGPRGYTF. The CDR3 DNA reads TGTGCCAGCAGCCAAGGCCCGCGCGGCTACACCTTC. This sequence joins TRBV3-1 and TRBJ1-2; D is undetermined. With 1 base removed from V and 8 bases from J, the gap between germline ends came to 8 bases. This CDR3 region has 12 residues. The germline CDR1 and CDR2 sequences are LGHDT and YNNKEL (reference sequence).

This clonotype was counted between two and nine times. This chain joins TRBV12-3 or TRBV12-4 and TRBJ1-2; no clear D gene. V was shortened by 6 bases and J by 8 bases, with 10 bases between the two germline ends. This CDR3 is 11 amino acids long. This CDR3 is CASSSMAGYTF. The CDR3 DNA is TGTGCCAGCAGCTCCATGGCGGGCTACACCTTC.

This clonotype occurred a few times. The chain joins TRBV20-1 to TRBJ2-1, with TRBD2 matching 11 bases. The CDR3 consists of 15 residues. Looked up from germline, CDR1 is DFQATT and CDR2 is SNEGSKA (reference sequence). V shed 5 bases and J 4 bases; nucleotides not matched to a gene: 7. CDR3 region: CSAPTSGSFYNEQFF. The CDR3 coding sequence is TGCAGTGCTCCCACTAGCGGGAGTTTTTACAATGAGCAGTTCTTC.

This clonotype was detected only a few times. The J gene is TRBJ2-1, the V gene TRBV28, with TRBD2 identical over 12 bases. Germline CDR1 reads MDHEN; CDR2 reads SYDVKM. The CDR3 runs 19 residues. V lost 1 base and J lost 2; bases outside the gene matches: 9. CDR3 in amino acids: CASSLYADLAGGPYNEQFF. The CDR3 DNA follows: TGTGCCAGCAGTTTATATGCGGACCTAGCGGGAGGGCCCTACAATGAGCAGTTCTTC.

This chain uses TRBV18 with TRBJ2-3; D is unresolved. Germline V gene sequence: CDR1 KGHSH, CDR2 LQKENI. CDR3 size: 12 residues. The ends were cut back, 3 bases at V and 7 bases at J, with 8 bases in the middle. This CDR3 is CASSPELNTQYF. The CDR3, as DNA: TGTGCCAGCTCACCCGAGCTAAATACGCAGTATTTT.

In its sample, this clonotype was seen a few times. V and J are TRBV12-3 or TRBV12-4 and TRBJ1-5; D unresolved. The germline V and J ends were trimmed by 6 bases and 2 bases, with 14 bases remaining between them. This CDR3 is built from 15 residues. Here the CDR3 DNA reads TGTGCCAGCAGGCCCCTTGGAATGGGCAATCAGCCCCAGCATTTT. It translates to CASRPLGMGNQPQHF.

Regarding this clonotype: One end of the junction does not line up with germline, which may come from a read error. The genes are TRBV15 and TRBJ2-7; no firm D call. This CDR3 spans 13 amino acids. CDR1 is LNHNV, CDR2 YYDKDF, per germline (reference sequence). This CDR3 is CATSRDRSAIRHF. CDR3 nucleotide sequence: TGTGCCACCAGCAGAGATCGGAGCGCAATCCGACACTTC.

The chain recombines TRBV5-1 with TRBJ2-5; 7 bases are shared with TRBD2. Losses at the gene ends were 0 bases for V and 2 bases for J; bases not matched to a gene: 7. The CDR3 covers 16 residues. Germline V lookup: CDR1 SGHRS, CDR2 YFSETQ. The CDR3 DNA reads TGCGCCAGCAGCTTGGAGGGCGGGAGAGGTCAAGAGACCCAGTACTTC. It yields the protein CASSLEGGRGQETQYF.

The table lists this clonotype with a few counts. This chain joins TRBV29-1 and TRBJ2-7, with D unresolved. Germline assignment: CDR1 SQVTM and CDR2 ANQGSEA. The CDR3 runs to 13 residues. V was pared by 4 bases and J by 2 bases, with 12 bases between. The chain's CDR3 is CSVAVTTPYEQYF. The CDR3 coding sequence is TGCAGCGTTGCGGTGACAACCCCCTACGAGCAGTACTTC.

This chain uses TRBV7-6 with TRBJ2-7; TRBD2 matches at 7 bases. Per the germline V gene, CDR1 is SGHVS and CDR2 is FNYEAQ. The CDR3 is 14 residues long. Germline trimming cut 5 bases from V and 2 bases from J; bases unmatched to any gene: 6. The CDR3 protein is CASSPHLAAYEQYF. In DNA form, the CDR3 reads TGTGCCAGCAGCCCACATCTAGCGGCCTACGAGCAGTACTTC.

This clonotype was seen a handful of times. V usage is TRBV29-1 and J usage is TRBJ2-5; D is uncertain. The ends were cut back, 0 bases at V and 7 bases at J, with 6 bases in the middle. The germline V gene encodes CDR1 SQVTM and CDR2 ANQGSEA. This CDR3 has 11 residues. DNA for the CDR3: TGCAGCGTTGAAGATCGGAGGACCCAGTACTTC. Translated: CSVEDRRTQYF.

The chain has TRBV13 and TRBJ2-7, with D perhaps TRBD1 or TRBD2 (7 bases each). Germline assignment: CDR1 PRHDT and CDR2 FYEKMQ (reference sequence). The CDR3 consists of 16 residues. V was trimmed by 5 bases and J by 5 bases, leaving 22 bases between them. Written as DNA, the CDR3 is TGTGCCAGCAGCCCGAGACAGGGAGGGGGTTTACACGAGCAGTACTTC. Its translation: CASSPRQGGGLHEQYF.